This T cell receptor (beta chain) appears in the sequencing data of a study of T cell repertoires in cytomegalovirus infection. One entry per CDR3 protein results from TCRdb running MiXCR on the reads. The data show approximately 910,000 distinct CDR3 sequences, with less than 40% seen just once and 11% to 15% held by the top ten. The CDR3 runs 13 residues. The germline gives CDR1 SGHVS, CDR2 FNYEAQ. Trimming stripped 2 bases from V and 7 bases from J, with 12 bases between. The sample holds a few counts of this clonotype. Antigen unknown. This chain connects TRBV7-6 to TRBJ2-7; unclear D gene. The material sequenced was cultured CD8+ T cells from PBMCs, taken from culture after CMV antigen stimulation. This TCR was recovered from a human donor in good health (CMV status not recorded). Some clones in this sample may be carry-over from other donors' samples. CDR3 loop: CASSLTPQREQYV. The CDR3 nucleotides are TGTGCCAGCAGCTTAACTCCCCAAAGGGAGCAGTACGTC.